This TCR beta chain was obtained from a study of cytomegalovirus exposure and HLA in healthy donors. The donors gave bone marrow, and they were healthy. Of note for this clone: At the DNA level, this CDR3 is encoded by other sequences in the same sample as well.

13 Jbeta primers and 60 Vbeta primers were used for the PCR. Some clones are missing from TCRdb's copy, which holds only in-frame ones; the method was immunoSEQ multiplex PCR. The sample yields some 120,000 clones, 75% to 85% seen once. Germline V gives CDR1 KGHSH, CDR2 LQKENI. The CDR3 totals 13 residues. Trimming removed 3 bases from V and 2 bases from J, with 6 bases in between. Material for sequencing was PBMCs. The rearrangement uses TRBV18 and TRBJ2-3; no firm D call. The sequence was obtained from a male donor in good health and CMV-seronegative. This chain's CDR3 is CASSPSLTDTQYF. The CDR3 DNA reads TGTGCCAGCTCACCCTCCCTCACAGATACGCAGTATTTT.